Listed below are T cell receptor beta chains from one sample, sequenced in a study of shared clonotypes between healthy human individuals. The method was immunoSEQ multiplex PCR; TCRdb's version includes in-frame clones alone and lacks a portion of them. The table records 2.5 million or so clones, approximately 90% of them present only once. Sequenced input: naive CD4+ T cells sorted from blood. These receptor sequences come from a man between 18 and 35 years old in good health. Both conserved end residues are part of each CDR3. The D gene is left open where the match is weak. The size field is filled for only some rows; it gives once, few, many or a size class.

J | V | size | D | CDR3 | DNA
TRBJ1-1 | TRBV6-1 | once | NA | CASTEGGGLNTEAFF | TGTGCCAGCACCGAAGGAGGGGGTCTGAACACTGAAGCTTTCTTT
TRBJ1-3 | TRBV7-9 | NA | NA | CASSFGRNTIYF | TGTGCCAGCAGCTTTGGCAGAAACACCATATATTTT
TRBJ2-2 | TRBV28 | few | NA | CASSFAGELFF | TGTGCCAGCAGTTTCGCCGGGGAGCTGTTTTTT
TRBJ2-2 | TRBV9 | few | NA | CASSVAGSGGELFF | TGTGCCAGCAGCGTAGCGGGGTCTGGCGGGGAGCTGTTTTTT
TRBJ1-6 | TRBV27 | few | NA | CASGAGFRSPLHF | TGTGCCAGCGGGGCAGGGTTTCGGTCACCCCTCCACTTT
TRBJ2-5 | TRBV5-1 | NA | NA | CASSPQGPGVGETQYF | TGCGCCAGCAGCCCGCAGGGGCCAGGGGTAGGAGAGACCCAGTACTTC
TRBJ1-1 | TRBV19 | NA | NA | CASSPGERNTEAFF | TGTGCCAGTAGTCCGGGGGAAAGGAACACTGAAGCTTTCTTT
TRBJ2-4 | TRBV10-3 | once | NA | CAISDPTGREGNIQYF | TGTGCCATCAGTGACCCGACAGGGAGGGAAGGAAACATTCAGTACTTC
TRBJ2-3 | TRBV29-1 | NA | NA | CSVEIQGSTDTQYF | TGCAGCGTTGAAATCCAGGGGAGCACAGATACGCAGTATTTT
TRBJ1-3 | TRBV5-6 | NA | NA | CASSLLGNTIYF | TGTGCCAGCAGCTTGCTAGGAAACACCATATATTTT
TRBJ1-3 | TRBV5-1 | NA | NA | CASRGEAGNTIYF | TGCGCCAGCAGAGGGGAAGCCGGAAACACCATATATTTT
TRBJ2-5 | TRBV11-3 | NA | NA | CASSFGGEETQYF | TGTGCCAGCAGCTTTGGAGGGGAAGAGACCCAGTACTTC
TRBJ1-1 | TRBV7-9 | NA | TRBD1 | CASSGQGSLEAFF | TGTGCCAGCAGCGGACAGGGGTCCCTTGAAGCTTTCTTT
TRBJ1-2 | TRBV7-2 | NA | TRBD1 | CASSLAGTGGGYTF | TGTGCCAGCAGCTTAGCGGGGACAGGGGGTGGCTACACCTTC
TRBJ2-7 | TRBV10-2 | NA | TRBD2 | CASSDGGALYEQYF | TGCGCCAGCAGTGACGGGGGGGCCCTCTACGAGCAGTACTTC
TRBJ1-5 | TRBV5-4 | NA | TRBD1 | CASSSDRGTGQPQHF | TGTGCCAGCAGTTCGGACAGGGGGACGGGGCAGCCCCAGCATTTT
TRBJ2-2 | TRBV10-2 | once | NA | CASSDPGRVGTGELFF | TGCGCCAGCAGTGACCCGGGCCGGGTAGGCACCGGGGAGCTGTTTTTT
TRBJ1-1 | TRBV2 | NA | NA | CVVDANTEAFF | TGTGTTGTAGATGCGAACACTGAAGCTTTCTTT
TRBJ2-5 | TRBV5-1 | NA | NA | CASSPAILDSRETQYF | TGCGCCAGCAGCCCCGCAATCTTAGACTCGAGGGAGACCCAGTACTTC
TRBJ1-5 | TRBV7-8 | NA | TRBD1 | CASSPGQVNQPQHF | TGTGCCAGCAGCCCGGGACAGGTTAATCAGCCCCAGCATTTT
TRBJ2-7 | TRBV5-5 | NA | TRBD2 | CASSFSPAGNYEQYF | TGTGCCAGCAGCTTTAGTCCAGCGGGGAACTACGAGCAGTACTTC
TRBJ2-3 | TRBV5-1 | NA | TRBD2 | CASSLGRGEDTQYF | TGCGCCAGCAGCCTTGGACGGGGGGAAGATACGCAGTATTTT
TRBJ2-7 | TRBV7-2 | NA | TRBD2 | CASSFGAGGHEQYF | TGTGCCAGCAGCTTCGGGGCGGGAGGGCACGAGCAGTACTTC